Listed here are 2 T cell receptor beta chains from one sample, sequenced in a study of blood T cell repertoires in COVID-19. Repertoires were generated with immunoSEQ multiplex PCR, while TCRdb's copy carries only in-frame clones and drops some. Of 200,000 to 250,000 clones in the sample, approximately 82% are singletons; the top ten hold roughly 4.9%. The sample taken for sequencing was peripheral blood. The receptors here all came from a woman older than 75 with active or convalescent COVID-19.

Ten or more counts support this clone. This chain connects TRBV2 to TRBJ1-2; no clear D. Germline V lookup: CDR1 SNHLY, CDR2 FYNNEI. V was cut by 8 bases and J by 6 bases, with 10 bases left in between. This CDR3 comprises 11 residues. CDR3 sequence reads: CASVYENGYTF. CDR3 nucleotide sequence: TGTGCCAGCGTCTATGAGAATGGCTACACCTTC.

The chain is built from TRBV18 and TRBJ1-2; the D gene is possibly TRBD1 (6 bases). V was cut by 3 bases and J by 5 bases, with 10 bases left in between. Germline values: CDR1 KGHSH, CDR2 LQKENI. This CDR3 spans 13 amino acids. DNA of the CDR3: TGTGCCAGCTCACCGGGACACCAATATGGCTACACCTTC. Translating it yields CASSPGHQYGYTF.